These T cell receptor beta chains were read from a single sample in a study of T cell repertoires in ileal Crohn's disease. Assay: immunoSEQ multiplex PCR; the TCRdb copy retains only in-frame clones and omits some. The sample includes 8,000 or so clones, around 74% of them seen just once. Specimen: ileal tissue. The receptors shown here come from an adult with Crohn's disease. The CDR3 runs from the conserved cysteine through the conserved F or W. D genes are given only for firm matches. The listing skips clone size in some rows; elsewhere it reads once, few, many or a size class.

TRBV4-3	TRBJ2-2	NA	once	CASSQAPEQVTGELFF	TGCGCCAGCAGCCAAGCGCCCGAACAGGTTACCGGGGAGCTGTTTTTT
TRBV28	TRBJ1-4	NA	NA	CASSLPGLGGEKLFF	TGTGCCAGCAGTTTACCCGGGTTGGGGGGAGAAAAACTGTTTTTT
TRBV7-2	TRBJ2-5	TRBD2	NA	CASRPGGAGAIQETQYF	TGTGCCAGCCGCCCCGGTGGAGCGGGGGCCATCCAAGAGACCCAGTACTTC
TRBV5-4	TRBJ2-1	NA	NA	CASSLRGEQFF	TGTGCCAGCAGCTTGAGGGGCGAGCAGTTCTTC
TRBV5-6	TRBJ1-3	TRBD1	NA	CASSTLDRDTGNTIYF	TGTGCCAGCAGCACCCTGGACAGGGACACTGGAAACACCATATATTTT
TRBV9	TRBJ2-2	NA	NA	CASSVRGGAEGSAGELFF	TGTGCCAGCAGCGTTCGGGGAGGCGCTGAGGGGTCGGCCGGGGAGCTGTTTTTT
TRBV11-2	TRBJ1-1	NA	NA	CASSPTGGMNTEAFF	TGTGCCAGCAGCCCGACTGGGGGCATGAACACTGAAGCTTTCTTT
TRBV2	TRBJ1-6	NA	few	CASSLHDKSGSPLHF	TGTGCCAGCAGTCTCCACGACAAAAGTGGATCACCCCTCCACTTT
TRBV15	TRBJ2-1	TRBD1	few	CATSRDYGQGAYNEQFF	TGTGCCACCAGCAGAGATTATGGGCAGGGGGCCTACAATGAGCAGTTCTTC
TRBV7-3	TRBJ2-1	NA	few	CASSDRGSNNEQFF	TGTGCCAGCAGCGACCGAGGGTCAAACAATGAGCAGTTCTTC
TRBV25-1	TRBJ1-1	NA	NA	CASLQSGGQNTEAFF	TGTGCCAGTCTCCAAAGCGGGGGCCAGAACACTGAAGCTTTCTTT
TRBV14	TRBJ1-4	NA	few	CASSQVRRGEEKLFF	TGTGCCAGCAGCCAAGTGAGGAGGGGTGAGGAAAAACTGTTTTTT
TRBV7-3	TRBJ2-1	TRBD2	NA	CASSLVAGGNNEQFF	TGTGCCAGCAGCTTAGTAGCGGGGGGGAACAATGAGCAGTTCTTC
TRBV7-2	TRBJ2-3	TRBD1	once	CASSLAFGTADTQYF	TGTGCCAGCAGCTTAGCCTTTGGGACAGCAGATACGCAGTATTTT
TRBV2	TRBJ1-1	NA	NA	CASSVEGVNTEAFF	TGTGCCAGCAGTGTAGAGGGGGTGAACACTGAAGCTTTCTTT
TRBV7-9	TRBJ1-3	TRBD1	NA	CASSRSRDRIWSGNTIYF	TGTGCCAGCAGCCGTTCCAGGGACAGGATTTGGTCTGGAAACACCATATATTTT
TRBV11-2	TRBJ2-7	NA	NA	CASSSDRDYEQYF	TGTGCCAGCAGCTCCGACCGGGATTACGAGCAGTACTTC
TRBV6-1	TRBJ2-7	TRBD1	NA	CASRDRGRYEQYF	TGTGCCAGCAGAGACAGGGGGCGGTACGAGCAGTACTTC
TRBV15	TRBJ2-1	TRBD2	NA	CATSEVLAGTMVQFF	TGTGCCACCAGTGAAGTCCTAGCGGGGACCATGGTCCAGTTCTTC
TRBV11-2	TRBJ1-1	TRBD1	NA	CASSSSDRGTEAFF	TGTGCCAGCAGCTCTTCGGACAGGGGCACTGAAGCTTTCTTT
TRBV7-3	TRBJ2-2	NA	NA	CASSKDSYTGELFF	TGTGCCAGCAGCAAGGACAGTTACACCGGGGAGCTGTTTTTT
TRBV29-1	TRBJ2-3	NA	once	CSVRTDITDTQYF	TGCAGCGTTAGGACGGACATTACAGATACGCAGTATTTT
TRBV6-1	TRBJ1-2	TRBD1	NA	CASSAYGTEGYGYTF	TGTGCCAGCAGTGCGTACGGGACAGAAGGCTATGGCTACACCTTC
TRBV6-4	TRBJ2-5	TRBD2	NA	CASRLAGQIQETQYF	TGTGCCAGCAGGCTAGCGGGGCAAATCCAAGAGACCCAGTACTTC
TRBV7-8	TRBJ1-3	NA	once	CASSLGRPSSGNTIYF	TGTGCCAGCAGCCTGGGGAGGCCTTCCTCTGGAAACACCATATATTTT
TRBV6-6	TRBJ2-2	NA	once	CASSRTALGAGELFF	TGTGCCAGCAGTCGGACAGCCCTCGGGGCCGGGGAGCTGTTTTTT
TRBV7-9	TRBJ2-3	NA	NA	CASSLGGSRNTQYF	TGTGCCAGCAGCTTAGGCGGTTCTAGAAATACGCAGTATTTT
TRBV25-1	TRBJ2-1	NA	NA	CASSHRTEQFF	TGTGCCAGCAGCCACAGGACTGAGCAGTTCTTC
TRBV10-3	TRBJ2-1	NA	NA	CAISPTSPGSYNEQFF	TGTGCCATCAGTCCCACCTCACCGGGCTCCTACAATGAGCAGTTCTTC
TRBV19	TRBJ1-2	NA	few	CASSLDTIPAMGYTF	TGTGCCAGTAGTCTCGACACGATACCAGCTATGGGCTACACCTTC
TRBV27	TRBJ2-5	TRBD1	NA	CASSFADRGETQYF	TGTGCCAGCAGTTTTGCCGACAGGGGAGAGACCCAGTACTTC
TRBV29-1	TRBJ1-1	NA	once	CSVGPGQGTEAFF	TGCAGCGTTGGACCGGGGCAGGGGACTGAAGCTTTCTTT
TRBV9	TRBJ2-3	NA	NA	CASSVAGTSTDTQYF	TGTGCCAGCAGCGTGGCGGGCACATCCACAGATACGCAGTATTTT
TRBV7-3	TRBJ1-1	NA	NA	CASSNNQRTEAFF	TGTGCCAGCAGCAATAACCAGAGGACTGAAGCTTTCTTT
TRBV4-2	TRBJ2-3	NA	NA	CASSQDLVATDTQYF	TGTGCCAGCAGCCAAGATTTGGTAGCGACAGATACGCAGTATTTT
TRBV28	TRBJ2-1	NA	NA	CASREGPLQFF	TGTGCCAGCAGGGAGGGGCCTTTGCAGTTCTTC
TRBV7-6	TRBJ2-2	NA	NA	CASSSGQNTGELFF	TGTGCCAGCAGCTCTGGACAGAACACCGGGGAGCTGTTTTTT
TRBV5-1	TRBJ2-1	NA	NA	CASHGLAGSSYNEQFF	TGCGCCAGCCACGGTCTAGCCGGTAGCTCCTACAATGAGCAGTTCTTC
TRBV6-1	TRBJ2-3	NA	NA	CASSEPHGADTQYF	TGTGCCAGCAGTGAACCTCACGGGGCAGATACGCAGTATTTT
TRBV7-9	TRBJ2-7	NA	NA	CASSALGPEQYF	TGTGCCAGCAGCGCCTTGGGGCCCGAGCAGTACTTC
TRBV5-4	TRBJ1-6	TRBD1	NA	CASSWKGAGASPLHF	TGTGCCAGCAGCTGGAAGGGGGCCGGGGCTTCACCCCTCCACTTT
TRBV7-6	TRBJ2-7	NA	NA	CASSSLGQGHSYEQYF	TGTGCCAGCAGCTCCCTTGGGCAGGGGCACTCCTACGAGCAGTACTTC
TRBV5-5	TRBJ2-5	TRBD2	once	CASSQGGTSGRWETQYF	TGTGCCAGCAGCCAGGGTGGGACTAGCGGTCGTTGGGAGACCCAGTACTTC
TRBV7-7	TRBJ2-5	NA	NA	CASSFLLAGPMKTQYF	TGTGCCAGCAGCTTCCTACTCGCGGGTCCCATGAAGACCCAGTACTTC
TRBV9	TRBJ2-5	NA	few	CASSVAPGQQETQYF	TGTGCCAGCAGCGTAGCTCCGGGTCAACAAGAGACCCAGTACTTC